The 17 T cell receptor beta chains presented below share a single source sample, sequenced in a study of graft-versus-host responses after intestinal transplantation. Some clones are missing from TCRdb's copy, which holds only in-frame ones; the method was immunoSEQ multiplex PCR. This table has over 20,000 clones, less than 60% appearing once. The material sequenced was alloreactive CD4+ T cells from a mixed lymphocyte reaction culture, taken before intestinal transplant. The subset: CFSE-low proliferating T cells sorted from roughly 6-day pre-transplant mixed lymphocyte reaction (GvH or HvG direction). Receptors originate from a human patient who received an intestinal transplant.

This sequence joins TRBV5-1 and TRBJ1-4; D is possibly TRBD1 (6 bases). Germline lookup yields CDR1 SGHRS and CDR2 YFSETQ. The germline V and J ends were trimmed by 1 base and 4 bases, with 17 bases remaining between them. The CDR3 extends over 17 amino acids. For the CDR3, the DNA is TGCGCCAGCAGCTTGCTGGAACAGGGAGCACTTAATGAAAAACTGTTTTTT. Its protein is CASSLLEQGALNEKLFF.

This chain uses TRBV7-3 with TRBJ1-2, with TRBD1 as a possible D gene (5 bases). Looked up from germline, CDR1 is SGHTA and CDR2 is FQGTGA. This CDR3 is 13 amino acids long. The V gene lost 0 bases and the J gene lost 4 bases, with 6 bases spanning the gap. CDR3 loop: CASSLTGLYGYTF. CDR3 nucleotides: TGTGCCAGCAGCTTAACGGGGCTCTATGGCTACACCTTC.

A few counts support this clone. The germline gene is not matched at one end of the junction; a read error may be the cause. The V call is TRBV5-5, the J call TRBJ2-7; 7 positions agree with TRBD1. Germline V gene sequence: CDR1 SGHKS, CDR2 YYEKEE (reference sequence). CDR3 length: 13 amino acids. In DNA, the CDR3 is TGTGCCAGCAGCTCGGACAGGTCCTCCGAGCAGTACTTC. Translating gives CASSSDRSSEQYF. Using reference TRBV5-5 and TRBJ2-7 for the parts outside the CDR3, the full variable domain is DAGVTQSPTHLIKTRGQQVTLRCSPISGHKSVSWYQQVLGQGPQFIFQYYEKEERGRGNFPDRFSARQFPNYSSELNVNALLLGDSALYLCASSSDRSSEQYFGPGTRLTVT.

V gene TRBV9 combines with J gene TRBJ2-7; 11 bases map to TRBD2. The CDR3 totals 14 residues. The J segment lost 4 bases and the V segment lost 3 bases, leaving 3 bases of the junction unmatched. Germline CDR1 reads SGDLS; CDR2 reads YYNGEE. The CDR3 sequence is CASSGTSGGYEQYF. CDR3 nucleotide sequence: TGTGCCAGCAGCGGAACTAGCGGGGGATACGAGCAGTACTTC.

The chain uses TRBV6-1 and TRBJ1-4, with D maybe TRBD1 (5 bases). The V end lost 8 bases, the J end lost 8 bases, and 15 bases lay between the germline ends. Germline loops: CDR1 MNHNS, CDR2 SASEGT. CDR3 length equals 13 residues. The CDR3 nucleotides are TGTGCCAGCCGGGGGGACTCTTTGGAAAAACTGTTTTTT. Translating it yields CASRGDSLEKLFF.

The chain joins TRBV2 to TRBJ1-5, with 8 bases that match TRBD1. The length of the CDR3 is 15 residues. Germline V gives CDR1 SNHLY, CDR2 FYNNEI. Trimming cost V 8 bases and J 5 bases; bases outside gene matches: 11. The chain's CDR3 is CASGGDRFWDQPQHF. The CDR3 nucleotides are TGTGCCAGCGGGGGGGACAGGTTTTGGGATCAGCCCCAGCATTTT.

This clone was counted a few times. This rearrangement joins TRBV6-5 to TRBJ1-2; D is perhaps TRBD1 (6 bases). Trimming removed 6 bases at V and 4 bases at J, with 12 bases between. This CDR3 contains 13 residues. Germline-derived CDR1 and CDR2 are MNHEY and SVGAGI. The chain's CDR3 is CASSRRTAYGYTF. In DNA form, the CDR3 reads TGTGCCAGCAGCCGGCGGACAGCCTATGGCTACACCTTC.

The gene calls are TRBV6-5 and TRBJ1-1; TRBD1 agrees at 7 bases. This CDR3 contains 11 residues. The germline V gene encodes CDR1 MNHEY and CDR2 SVGAGI. Trimming cost V 7 bases and J 10 bases; bases outside gene matches: 6. In DNA form, the CDR3 reads TGTGCCAGCACACAGGGGTTCCGAGCTTTCTTT. Protein product: CASTQGFRAFF.

In its sample, this clone was seen a few times. The chain carries TRBV9 and TRBJ1-3, with D possibly TRBD1 on 6 matching bases. The CDR3 consists of 14 residues. V lost 0 bases to trimming and J lost 4 bases, with 8 bases between them. CDR1 and CDR2 (germline): SGDLS, YYNGEE. The CDR3 nucleotides are TGTGCCAGCAGCGTAGAGGACAGAGGAAACACCATATATTTT. Amino acid sequence: CASSVEDRGNTIYF.

V and J are TRBV5-1 and TRBJ1-3; 9 nucleotides match TRBD1. Germline V lookup: CDR1 SGHRS, CDR2 YFSETQ. This CDR3 region has 15 residues. V shed 4 bases and J 2 bases; nucleotides not matched to a gene: 4. This CDR3 is CASSPWTGAGNTIYF. CDR3 nucleotides: TGCGCCAGCAGCCCTTGGACAGGGGCTGGAAACACCATATATTTT.

This clone was counted only a few times. This chain uses TRBV27 with TRBJ2-7; 12 bases match TRBD2. Germline V gene sequence: CDR1 MNHEY, CDR2 SMNVEV (reference sequence). J was trimmed by 3 bases and V by 5 bases; bases with no gene match: 11. The CDR3 totals 17 residues. The CDR3 nucleotides are TGTGCCAGCAGTCCCACCCTAGCGGGGGGGCCAAGCTACGAGCAGTACTTC. It translates to CASSPTLAGGPSYEQYF.

CDR3 sequence reads: CASSPDRVGTGELFF. The CDR3 nucleotides are TGTGCCAGCTCACCAGACAGGGTCGGCACCGGGGAGCTGTTTTTT. The V gene is TRBV18, the J gene TRBJ2-2, with 7 positions matching TRBD1. CDR1 KGHSH and CDR2 LQKENI come from the germline V gene. V trimming: 2 bases; J trimming: 4 bases; junction bases outside the gene matches: 4. This CDR3 is 15 amino acids long.

In this sample, this clone turned up once. The chain carries TRBV6-5 and TRBJ2-1; no clear D. Per the germline V gene, CDR1 is MNHEY and CDR2 is SVGAGI. The V end lost 2 bases, the J end lost 10 bases, and 9 bases lay between the germline ends. The CDR3 runs to 12 residues. The DNA for the CDR3 is TGTGCCAGCAGTTACCGAAACGGGGAGCAGTTCTTC. The encoded protein is CASSYRNGEQFF.

The V and J genes are TRBV11-2 and TRBJ1-1; D is possibly TRBD1 (5 bases). This CDR3 comprises 17 residues. Deletions cut 6 bases from V and 3 bases from J, with 23 bases between. In germline, CDR1 is SGHAT, CDR2 FQNNGV. The CDR3 DNA follows: TGTGCCAGCAGTCATGCTTGGGCAGGGAGGTCGGACACTGAAGCTTTCTTT. This gives the protein CASSHAWAGRSDTEAFF.

Turning to this clone: One end of the junction varies from germline; a read error may be responsible. This chain links TRBV10-3 with TRBJ2-2; perhaps TRBD1 as D (7 bases). The CDR3 consists of 15 residues. Germline values: CDR1 ENHRY, CDR2 SYGVKD. CDR3 DNA sequence: TGTGCCATCAGAAAGGGGACAGCGAACACCGGGGGGCTGTTTTTT. Amino acid sequence: CAIRKGTANTGGLFF.

The genes are TRBV20-1 and TRBJ1-2, with no clear D. The CDR3 runs to 10 residues. CDR1 and CDR2 from the germline V gene are DFQATT and SNEGSKA (reference sequence). V was trimmed by 5 bases and J by 4 bases, leaving 5 bases between them. CDR3: CSAGPYGYTF. The CDR3 DNA sequence: TGCAGTGCTGGCCCCTATGGCTACACCTTC.

This clone was observed once. The chain carries TRBV6-1 and TRBJ2-1; TRBD1 is a possible D gene (6 bases). The CDR3 extends over 13 amino acids. The germline V gene encodes CDR1 MNHNS and CDR2 SASEGT. The V end was cut by 6 bases, the J end by 7 bases, with 13 bases between. This chain's CDR3 is CASRQGGGNEQFF. The CDR3 region has the DNA TGTGCCAGCAGACAGGGTGGCGGGAATGAGCAGTTCTTC.